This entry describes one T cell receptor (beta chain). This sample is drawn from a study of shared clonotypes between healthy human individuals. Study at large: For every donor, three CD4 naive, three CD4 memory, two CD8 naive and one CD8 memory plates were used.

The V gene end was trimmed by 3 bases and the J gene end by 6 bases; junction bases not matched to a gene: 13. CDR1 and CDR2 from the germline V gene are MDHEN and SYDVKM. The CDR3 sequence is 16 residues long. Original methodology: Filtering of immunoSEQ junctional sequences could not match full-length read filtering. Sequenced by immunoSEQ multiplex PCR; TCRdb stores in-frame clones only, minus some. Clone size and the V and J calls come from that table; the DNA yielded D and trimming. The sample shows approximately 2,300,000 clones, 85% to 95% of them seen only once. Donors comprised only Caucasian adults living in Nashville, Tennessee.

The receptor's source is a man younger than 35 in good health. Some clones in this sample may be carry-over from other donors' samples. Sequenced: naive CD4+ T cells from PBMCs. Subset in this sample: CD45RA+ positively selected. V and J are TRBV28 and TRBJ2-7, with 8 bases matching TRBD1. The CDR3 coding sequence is TGTGCCAGCAGTTTCCAGGACAGGGTTCGTCTAGGCGAGCAGTACTTC. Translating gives CASSFQDRVRLGEQYF.